This TCR beta chain was sequenced for a study of T cell responses to AZD1222 COVID-19 vaccine. Details on this clone: The antigen remains unidentified.

Assay used: immunoSEQ multiplex PCR; TCRdb lists only in-frame clones, some missing. Of 98,000 or so clones listed, nearly 95% are singletons. The germline V gene encodes CDR1 SEHNR and CDR2 FQNEAQ (reference sequence). Trimming stripped 3 bases from V and 4 bases from J, with 10 bases between. The CDR3 sequence is 14 residues long. Study results and caveats: Along spike, vaccine-associated CD4 TCRs were found throughout, with dominance at 160-218 and 743-854. White British donors predominated, females outnumbered males, and clonal diversity was possibly underestimated.

The gene calls are TRBV7-9 and TRBJ2-1; maybe TRBD2 (6 bases). This receptor was taken from an adult in good health. Source: peripheral blood, taken on day 0 of AZD1222 vaccination. CDR3 in DNA: TGTGCCAGCAGCTTGGTTGGGGGGTACAATGAGCAGTTCTTC. Its protein is CASSLVGGYNEQFF.